The 20 T cell receptor beta chains below come from one sample, sequenced in a study of regulatory T cells in long-lasting Graves disease. Time point given: newly diagnosed GD, antithyroid drugs for less than 3 months. PBMCs were the source of the RNA used for TCR sequencing. Arm-PCR of CDR3 regions and iRepertoire HTBI primers were the basis on which TCR beta libraries were built. A single record per CDR3 protein comes from TCRdb applying MiXCR to the multiplex PCR reads. The sample shows around 480,000 distinct CDR3 sequences, 15% to 20% of them seen only once. The data also belong to a second study, concerning T cells in Graves' hyperthyroidism and ophthalmopathy.

Material: peripheral blood mononuclear cells (PBMCs), obtained at new diagnosis, from a patient treated with antithyroid drugs. Source of these receptors: a man in his forties or fifties with Graves disease.

In its sample, this clonotype was seen a few times. The V gene is TRBV5-1, the J gene TRBJ2-3; D remains unclear. The CDR3 extends over 15 amino acids. V was clipped by 4 bases and J by 1 base, with 13 bases between them. CDR1 is SGHRS and CDR2 is YFSETQ in the germline V gene. CDR3 coding DNA: TGCGCCAGCAGCGGCGGCGGCCCCCGCACAGATACGCAGTATTTT. It encodes CASSGGGPRTDTQYF.

This clonotype appeared many times. V is TRBV7-2 and J is TRBJ2-1; D might be TRBD2 (5 bases). Germline CDR1 is SGHTA and CDR2 is FQGNSA. V was cut by 0 bases and J by 3 bases, with 15 bases left in between. There are 17 residues in the CDR3. CDR3 nucleotide sequence: TGTGCCAGCAGCTTAGCACGGCGGGCCATTATCTACAATGAGCAGTTCTTC. Amino acids: CASSLARRAIIYNEQFF.

This clonotype was recorded many times. J is TRBJ2-7 and V is TRBV10-2, with 8 bases aligning to TRBD2. Losses at the gene ends were 10 bases for V and 1 base for J; bases not matched to a gene: 18. The germline CDR1 and CDR2 sequences are WSHSY and SAAADI. This CDR3 has 17 amino acids. CDR3 nucleotides: TGCGCCACCTCCCGGGGGGGCGCGATACCCTCTTCCTACGAGCAGTACTTC. The encoded protein is CATSRGGAIPSSYEQYF.

At least ten counts were recorded for this clonotype. J is TRBJ1-5 and V is TRBV2, with a weak D call TRBD1 (5 bases). The CDR3 loop spans 16 amino acids. Trimming stripped 1 base from V and 0 bases from J, with 10 bases between. Germline V lookup: CDR1 SNHLY, CDR2 FYNNEI. The CDR3 DNA sequence: TGTGCCAGCAGTGAAGTAGGGGTTAATAGCAATCAGCCCCAGCATTTT. Translating gives CASSEVGVNSNQPQHF.

This clonotype was observed at least ten times. This chain joins TRBV2 and TRBJ2-4; TRBD1 is a possible D gene (5 bases). Per germline, CDR1 SNHLY and CDR2 FYNNEI. V lost 8 bases and J lost 8, with 10 bases in between. This CDR3 region has 11 residues. CDR3 bases: TGTGCCAGCCGATCCAGGGACATTCAGTACTTC. Translated, it gives CASRSRDIQYF.

This clonotype occurred many times. CDR3 in amino acids: CASSERPTGWIPNEQFF. CDR3 nucleotide sequence: TGTGCCAGCAGTGAACGCCCGACAGGTTGGATTCCCAATGAGCAGTTCTTC. The chain has TRBV2 and TRBJ2-1; D possibly corresponds to TRBD1 (6 bases). Germline values: CDR1 SNHLY, CDR2 FYNNEI. The V gene lost 2 bases and the J gene lost 6 bases, with 20 bases spanning the gap. The CDR3 is made up of 17 amino acids.

This chain joins TRBV19 and TRBJ2-1; 7 nucleotides align to TRBD1. Losses at the gene ends were 3 bases for V and 4 bases for J; bases not matched to a gene: 3. CDR3 length: 14 residues. Germline loops: CDR1 LNHDA, CDR2 SQIVND (reference sequence). CDR3 DNA sequence: TGTGCCAGTAGTATTGGCAGGGGGTACAATGAGCAGTTCTTC. It codes for CASSIGRGYNEQFF.

There are many counts of this clonotype. The chain couples TRBV27 to TRBJ2-7; TRBD2 matches at 10 bases. The CDR3 is 19 residues long. The germline CDR1 and CDR2 sequences are MNHEY and SMNVEV (reference sequence). Trimming removed 6 bases from V and 0 bases from J; junction bases left unmatched: 17. The CDR3 reads CASRSSGLAGVEGSYEQYF. The CDR3 coding sequence is TGTGCCAGCAGATCCTCAGGGCTAGCGGGAGTCGAAGGCTCCTACGAGCAGTACTTC.

The table lists this clonotype with a few counts. CDR3 sequence (DNA): TGTGCCAGCTCACCACCGGACGGGGGGGCGCGGCAGCCCCAGCATTTT. The encoded protein is CASSPPDGGARQPQHF. The V call is TRBV18, the J call TRBJ1-5; D is possibly TRBD1 (6 bases). This CDR3 has 16 amino acids. Germline assignment: CDR1 KGHSH and CDR2 LQKENI. Trimming cost V 0 bases and J 7 bases, with 16 bases left between them.

This clonotype has a handful of counts. J is TRBJ2-6 and V is TRBV7-8; TRBD1 aligns across 10 bases. The CDR3 runs 21 residues. Germline-derived CDR1 and CDR2 are SGHVS and FQNEAQ. Trimming cost V 5 bases and J 4 bases; bases outside gene matches: 20. The CDR3 here is CASSLPWGGTGDFSGANVLTF. The CDR3 bases are TGTGCCAGCAGCCTACCGTGGGGGGGGACAGGGGATTTTTCCGGGGCCAACGTCCTGACTTTC.

A note on this clonotype: Mismatch with germline at one junction end may stem from a read error. The chain has TRBV28 and TRBJ1-5; D uncertain. The CDR3 contains 12 residues. Germline V gene sequence: CDR1 MDHEN, CDR2 SYDVKM. In DNA form, the CDR3 reads TGTGCCCGCAGTTTATTGGGGCAGCCCCAGCATTTT. Protein: CARSLLGQPQHF. Supplemented by reference TRBV28 and TRBJ1-5, the full variable domain reads DVKVTQSSRYLVKRTGEKVFLECVQDMDHENMFWYRQDPGLGLRLIYFSYDVKMKEKGDIPEGYSVSREKKERFSLILESASTNQTSMYLCARSLLGQPQHFGDGTRLSIL.

This clonotype was seen many times. J is TRBJ2-1 and V is TRBV28; 7 bases map to TRBD2. J gave up 3 bases and V 4 bases, and 3 bases lay outside the gene matches. In germline, CDR1 is MDHEN, CDR2 SYDVKM. The CDR3 sequence is 14 residues long. CDR3 nucleotide sequence: TGTGCCAGCAGTTACCGGGACTACTACAATGAGCAGTTCTTC. Its translation is CASSYRDYYNEQFF.

This clonotype has just a few counts. The V call is TRBV10-3, the J call TRBJ2-1, with TRBD2 matching over 14 bases. In germline, CDR1 is ENHRY, CDR2 SYGVKD. Trimming removed 7 bases from V and 7 bases from J; junction bases left unmatched: 6. This CDR3 is 15 amino acids long. For the CDR3, the DNA is TGTGCCATCAAGGGGGGGACTAGCGGGGGTAATGAGCAGTTCTTC. Residues: CAIKGGTSGGNEQFF.

This clonotype has only a few counts. The genes are TRBV9 and TRBJ1-4, with 7 bases matching TRBD1. The CDR3 has 16 residues. J was trimmed by 7 bases and V by 4 bases; bases with no gene match: 13. The germline V gene has CDR1 SGDLS and CDR2 YYNGEE. CDR3 sequence (DNA): TGTGCCAGCAGCCCAGGGGGGACAGCGTTCGGTGAAAAACTGTTTTTT. Its protein is CASSPGGTAFGEKLFF.

In this sample, this clonotype turned up a few times. This chain connects TRBV10-3 to TRBJ1-1; TRBD1 matches at 10 bases. The V segment lost 6 bases and the J segment 1 base; nucleotides outside the gene matches: 2. Germline V gene sequence: CDR1 ENHRY, CDR2 SYGVKD. The CDR3 runs 14 residues. The CDR3 DNA reads as TGTGCCATCAGGGACAGGGGGAGGAACACTGAAGCTTTCTTT. Protein product: CAIRDRGRNTEAFF.

This clonotype occurred many times. The chain uses TRBV12-5 and TRBJ1-4; D is perhaps TRBD1 (5 bases). V lost 0 bases, J lost 3 bases, and 14 bases lay in between. The CDR3 length is 17 residues. Germline V lookup: CDR1 LGHNT, CDR2 FRNRAP. The CDR3 DNA reads as TGTGCTAGTGGTTTGGTAATGGGGCCGACAGCTAATGAAAAACTGTTTTTT. It yields the protein CASGLVMGPTANEKLFF.

This clonotype came up a few times. The gene calls are TRBV6-1 and TRBJ2-1; no clear D gene. V lost 6 bases and J 0 bases, leaving 12 bases between the germline ends. CDR3 length: 15 residues. Germline CDR1 is MNHNS and CDR2 is SASEGT. The DNA of the CDR3 is TGTGCCAGCAGCCGATCAGCGACCTCCTACAATGAGCAGTTCTTC. Its translation is CASSRSATSYNEQFF.

A few counts support this clonotype. The chain recombines TRBV27 with TRBJ2-5, with 10 bases aligning to TRBD2. CDR3 length: 13 amino acids. The germline CDR1 and CDR2 sequences are MNHEY and SMNVEV (reference sequence). Trimming cost V 7 bases and J 2 bases; bases outside gene matches: 1. CDR3 DNA: TGTGCCAGCACTAGCGGGAGTCAAGAGACCCAGTACTTC. Translation: CASTSGSQETQYF.

This clonotype was counted once. This chain uses TRBV18 with TRBJ1-3; D unclear. The CDR3 runs to 16 residues. V lost 0 bases to trimming and J lost 1 base, with 10 bases between them. In germline, CDR1 is KGHSH, CDR2 LQKENI. In DNA, the CDR3 is TGTGCCAGCTCACCACCTTCCTTCAGATCTGGAAACACCATATATTTT. Amino acids: CASSPPSFRSGNTIYF.

The chain recombines TRBV20-1 with TRBJ1-3, with a weak D call TRBD1 (5 bases). V lost 6 bases and J lost 0, with 9 bases in between. Germline V gives CDR1 DFQATT, CDR2 SNEGSKA (reference sequence). The CDR3 contains 13 residues. The CDR3 sequence: CSARGFSGNTIYF. CDR3 DNA: TGCAGTGCCCGGGGGTTCTCTGGAAACACCATATATTTT.